The T cell receptor beta chain described here comes from a study of T cells in localized non-small cell lung cancer. Overall study findings and caveats: Compared with tumor, uninvolved adjacent lung displayed greater T cell clonality, ranking highest overall. Adjacent lung exhibited a median of 57 among the 100 most abundant tumor clones.

V lost 4 bases, J lost 6 bases, and 8 bases stayed unmatched. The CDR3 has 14 residues. Germline CDR1 and CDR2: MDHEN and SYDVKM. Generated by immunoSEQ multiplex PCR, the TCRdb table keeps only in-frame clones and is missing some. This table holds some 71,000 clones, approximately 84% found once. Comment on this clone: Its antigen remains unknown.

The source is an older female donor with stage I lung adenocarcinoma. Source: peripheral blood, taken before any cancer treatment. The V call is TRBV28, the J call TRBJ2-7; 8 bases agree with TRBD2. The CDR3 DNA is TGTGCCAGCAGTTACTTAGGGGGACTAGGCGAGCAGTACTTC. Translation gives CASSYLGGLGEQYF. Complete variable domain (other parts from reference TRBV28 and TRBJ2-7): DVKVTQSSRYLVKRTGEKVFLECVQDMDHENMFWYRQDPGLGLRLIYFSYDVKMKEKGDIPEGYSVSREKKERFSLILESASTNQTSMYLCASSYLGGLGEQYFGPGTRLTVT.